The rows below give T cell receptor beta chains drawn from one sample of a study of blood T cell repertoires in COVID-19. Sequencing was performed with immunoSEQ multiplex PCR; in TCRdb, only in-frame clones are kept and a portion is missing. The sample gives 180,000 or so clones, 86% of which show up once; around 0.99% is in the top ten. Sequenced material: peripheral blood. The receptors come from a man aged 18 to 29 with acute or convalescent COVID-19. The CDR3 runs from the conserved cysteine through the conserved F or W. D genes are given only for firm matches. Not all rows give a size; the values are once, few, many and, for expanded clones, a class.

>-|TRBJ1-2|-|TRBV5-6
CASSSSVWQGRDYGYTF
TGTGCCAGCAGCTCGTCGGTGTGGCAGGGTAGGGACTATGGCTACACCTTC
>-|TRBJ1-5|-|TRBV30
CAWSLSMGAGQPQHF
TGTGCCTGGAGCCTTTCGATGGGGGCCGGGCAGCCCCAGCATTTT
>TRBD2|TRBJ2-7|-|TRBV5-5
CASNPSGGAIYEQYF
TGTGCCAGCAACCCAAGCGGGGGGGCCATCTACGAGCAGTACTTC
>-|TRBJ1-2|-|TRBV6-5
CASSHEVYGYTF
TGTGCCAGCAGTCACGAGGTTTATGGCTACACCTTC
>TRBD1|TRBJ2-1|-|TRBV29-1
CSAPGRVPGQGARYNEQFF
TGCAGCGCCCCCGGGAGGGTCCCGGGACAGGGGGCCAGGTACAATGAGCAGTTCTTC
>TRBD2|TRBJ2-1|-|TRBV7-3
CASSLGAGVSYNEQFF
TGTGCCAGCAGCTTAGGTGCGGGGGTCTCCTACAATGAGCAGTTCTTC
>TRBD1|TRBJ2-7|-|TRBV25-1
CASSDSRGQGVPYEQYF
TGTGCCAGCAGTGATTCTCGCGGACAGGGGGTCCCCTACGAGCAGTACTTC
>TRBD2|TRBJ2-7|few|TRBV5-1
CASSLLGGTYEQYF
TGCGCCAGCAGCTTGCTCGGGGGGACCTACGAGCAGTACTTC
>-|TRBJ1-4|-|TRBV12-3/TRBV12-4
CASSPRTGEKLFF
TGTGCCAGCAGTCCCCGAACGGGAGAAAAACTGTTTTTT
>-|TRBJ1-2|-|TRBV9
CASSATGTPYGYTF
TGTGCCAGCAGCGCAACCGGGACACCCTATGGCTACACCTTC
>-|TRBJ1-5|-|TRBV7-9
CASTNGVSGSNQPQHF
TGTGCCAGCACCAACGGCGTTTCGGGAAGCAATCAGCCCCAGCATTTT
>TRBD2|TRBJ2-5|-|TRBV2
CASRGLAGGGETQYF
TGTGCCAGCAGGGGACTAGCGGGGGGTGGAGAGACCCAGTACTTC
>-|TRBJ1-5|few|TRBV10-2
CASSESGDNQPQHF
TGCGCCAGCAGTGAGTCTGGAGACAATCAGCCCCAGCATTTT
>TRBD2|TRBJ2-1|few|TRBV14
CASSPLAGANNEQFF
TGTGCCAGCAGCCCCCTAGCGGGGGCCAACAATGAGCAGTTCTTC
>TRBD1|TRBJ1-2|-|TRBV9
CASSAHTGGPPCYTF
TGTGCCAGCAGCGCACATACAGGGGGCCCACCCTGCTACACCTTC
>TRBD1|TRBJ1-6|-|TRBV12-3/TRBV12-4
CASSGTVNSPLHF
TGTGCCAGCTCCGGGACAGTGAATTCACCCCTCCACTTT
>TRBD1|TRBJ2-7|-|TRBV7-9
CASRPGQGTYEQYF
TGTGCCAGCAGGCCGGGACAGGGGACCTACGAGCAGTACTTC
>-|TRBJ2-1|few|TRBV21-1
CASSKRGRGVYNEQFF
TGTGCCAGCAGCAAACGTGGCAGGGGGGTCTACAATGAGCAGTTCTTC
>-|TRBJ1-2|once|TRBV14
CASSQVFGGAYGYTF
TGTGCCAGCAGCCAAGTATTCGGGGGGGCGTATGGCTACACCTTC
>TRBD2|TRBJ2-1|-|TRBV5-1
CASSQGTSGANEQFF
TGCGCCAGCAGCCAAGGGACTAGCGGGGCCAATGAGCAGTTCTTC
>-|TRBJ2-1|-|TRBV12-3/TRBV12-4
CASSRTGNEQFF
TGTGCCAGCAGTCGCACAGGGAATGAGCAGTTCTTC
>TRBD1|TRBJ2-3|-|TRBV29-1
CSGGGQGSADTQYF
TGCAGCGGGGGGGGACAGGGGAGCGCAGATACGCAGTATTTT
>TRBD1|TRBJ1-2|-|TRBV7-9
CASSLGGAQGAKGYTF
TGTGCCAGCAGCTTAGGAGGGGCACAGGGGGCGAAGGGCTACACCTTC
>-|TRBJ1-6|-|TRBV6-5
CASSTLGRSGSPLHF
TGTGCCAGCAGCACCCTAGGACGGTCAGGGTCACCCCTCCACTTT
>-|TRBJ1-2|-|TRBV7-2
CASSFGAGHDYGYTF
TGTGCCAGCAGCTTCGGGGCGGGGCACGACTATGGCTACACCTTC
>-|TRBJ1-1|-|TRBV6-5
CASMGHMNTEAFF
TGTGCCTCCATGGGACACATGAACACTGAAGCTTTCTTT
>TRBD1|TRBJ1-3|few|TRBV28
CASSSFTGDDGNTIYF
TGTGCCAGCAGCTCCTTTACAGGGGATGATGGAAACACCATATATTTT
>-|TRBJ1-1|-|TRBV11-2
CASSPVAEAFF
TGTGCCAGCAGCCCCGTCGCTGAAGCTTTCTTT
>-|TRBJ2-6|-|TRBV7-9
CASSFTGSGANVLTF
TGTGCCAGCAGCTTCACAGGGTCGGGGGCCAACGTCCTGACTTTC
>-|TRBJ1-1|-|TRBV18
CASSPTTDNTEAFF
TGTGCCAGCTCACCAACAACAGATAACACTGAAGCTTTCTTT
>TRBD2|TRBJ2-3|-|TRBV7-2
CASSLAFGGLAGGLADTQYF
TGTGCCAGCAGCTTAGCCTTCGGTGGTCTAGCGGGGGGGCTCGCAGATACGCAGTATTTT
>TRBD1|TRBJ2-7|-|TRBV6-2/TRBV6-3
CASSYVKLGQDAQQYF
TGTGCCAGCAGTTACGTCAAACTGGGACAGGACGCTCAGCAGTACTTC
>TRBD2|TRBJ2-5|-|TRBV11-3
CASSLTYSGGQETQYF
TGTGCCAGCAGCCTAACATATAGCGGGGGTCAAGAGACCCAGTACTTC
>-|TRBJ1-1|few|TRBV7-2
CASSSRGGGVNTEAFF
TGTGCCAGCAGCTCCCGAGGGGGGGGCGTGAACACTGAAGCTTTCTTT
>-|TRBJ2-2|-|TRBV9
CASSVGGGRTGELFF
TGTGCCAGCAGCGTAGGAGGTGGGAGAACCGGGGAGCTGTTTTTT
>-|TRBJ1-1|-|TRBV25-1
CASSVGLNTEAFF
TGTGCCAGCAGTGTGGGCCTGAACACTGAAGCTTTCTTT
>TRBD2|TRBJ2-1|-|TRBV7-9
CASSHQAGGSYNEQFF
TGTGCCAGCAGCCACCAAGCGGGGGGCTCCTACAATGAGCAGTTCTTC
>TRBD1|TRBJ2-2|-|TRBV5-1
CASSFPDRGYTGELFF
TGCGCCAGCAGCTTTCCCGACAGGGGGTATACCGGGGAGCTGTTTTTT
>-|TRBJ2-1|-|TRBV4-2
CASSQAIRGAYNEQFF
TGTGCCAGCAGCCAAGCCATCCGCGGGGCCTACAATGAGCAGTTCTTC
>TRBD2|TRBJ2-1|-|TRBV3-1/TRBV3-2
CASSQEFSGGAYNEQFF
TGTGCCAGCAGCCAAGAGTTTTCCGGGGGGGCCTACAATGAGCAGTTCTTC
>TRBD2|TRBJ2-1|-|TRBV6-5
CASTRGGVYNEQFF
TGTGCCAGCACCCGGGGAGGGGTCTACAATGAGCAGTTCTTC
>-|TRBJ1-2|-|TRBV18
CASSPGSGGFYGYTF
TGTGCCAGCTCTCCCGGATCGGGAGGATTTTATGGCTACACCTTC
>TRBD1|TRBJ1-2|-|TRBV24-1
CATSGDRGNGYTF
TGTGCCACCAGTGGGGACAGGGGGAATGGCTACACCTTC
>-|TRBJ1-5|-|TRBV4-2
CASSQALVVKWDQPQHF
TGTGCCAGCAGCCAAGCCCTAGTGGTAAAGTGGGATCAGCCCCAGCATTTT
>-|TRBJ2-1|once|TRBV9
CASSSRPRALYNEQFF
TGTGCCAGCAGCTCCCGACCGCGGGCGCTCTACAATGAGCAGTTCTTC
>TRBD2|TRBJ2-3|once|TRBV14
CASSQYSGGGFADTQYF
TGTGCCAGCAGCCAATATAGCGGGGGGGGATTCGCAGATACGCAGTATTTT
>TRBD2|TRBJ2-7|few|TRBV10-3
CAISESGSSGGSAEQYF
TGTGCCATCAGTGAGTCGGGGTCTAGCGGGGGTTCGGCCGAGCAGTACTTC
>-|TRBJ2-7|-|TRBV18
CASSPLKTLYEQYF
TGTGCCAGCTCACCACTAAAGACACTGTACGAGCAGTACTTC
>-|TRBJ1-1|-|TRBV20-1
CSALDIREAFF
TGCAGTGCGCTGGACATAAGAGAAGCTTTCTTT
>-|TRBJ1-1|-|TRBV21-1
CASSKELPPADTEAFF
TGTGCCAGCAGCAAAGAACTGCCCCCGGCGGACACTGAAGCTTTCTTT
>-|TRBJ2-1|-|TRBV7-8
CASSLEAGDNEQFF
TGTGCCAGCAGCTTAGAGGCAGGGGACAATGAGCAGTTCTTC
>-|TRBJ1-3|-|TRBV6-5
CASSPGSSGNTIYF
TGTGCCAGCAGTCCCGGGAGCTCTGGAAACACCATATATTTT
>TRBD1|TRBJ1-4|-|TRBV6-1
CASSEWLGQGNEKLFF
TGTGCCAGCAGTGAGTGGTTGGGACAGGGAAATGAAAAACTGTTTTTT
>TRBD1|TRBJ2-4|-|TRBV2
CASSGVGQGFKNIQYF
TGTGCCAGCAGTGGAGTGGGACAGGGTTTCAAAAACATTCAGTACTTC
>-|TRBJ2-5|-|TRBV21-1
CASSKLLAVQETQYF
TGTGCCAGCAGCAAATTACTAGCAGTCCAAGAGACCCAGTACTTC
>TRBD1|TRBJ1-2|-|TRBV25-1
CASSVGTGIYGYTF
TGTGCCAGCAGTGTAGGGACAGGAATCTATGGCTACACCTTC
>TRBD1|TRBJ2-6|-|TRBV5-4
CASSLAGTAVSGANVLTF
TGTGCCAGCAGCTTGGCCGGGACAGCCGTCTCTGGGGCCAACGTCCTGACTTTC
>-|TRBJ2-2|-|TRBV18
CASSPPESTGELFF
TGTGCCAGCTCACCACCGGAGTCCACCGGGGAGCTGTTTTTT
>TRBD1|TRBJ2-3|-|TRBV27
CASSHDRGSTDTQYF
TGTGCCAGCAGTCATGACAGGGGATCCACAGATACGCAGTATTTT
>TRBD1|TRBJ1-3|-|TRBV7-6
CASSADRGQGRAGNTIYF
TGTGCCAGCAGCGCAGACCGAGGACAGGGTAGAGCAGGAAACACCATATATTTT